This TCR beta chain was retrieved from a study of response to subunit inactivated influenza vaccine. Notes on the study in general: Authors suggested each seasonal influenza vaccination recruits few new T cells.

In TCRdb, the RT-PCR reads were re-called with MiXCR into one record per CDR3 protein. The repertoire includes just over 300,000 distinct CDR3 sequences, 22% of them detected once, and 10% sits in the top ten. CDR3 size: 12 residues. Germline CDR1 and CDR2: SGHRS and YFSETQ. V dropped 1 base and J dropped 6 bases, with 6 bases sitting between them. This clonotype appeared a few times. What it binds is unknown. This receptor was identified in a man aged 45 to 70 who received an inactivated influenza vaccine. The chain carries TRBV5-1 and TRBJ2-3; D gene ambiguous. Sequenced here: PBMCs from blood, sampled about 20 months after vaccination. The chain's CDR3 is CASSLSRDTQYF. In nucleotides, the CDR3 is TGCGCCAGCAGCTTGTCCAGGGATACGCAGTATTTT.